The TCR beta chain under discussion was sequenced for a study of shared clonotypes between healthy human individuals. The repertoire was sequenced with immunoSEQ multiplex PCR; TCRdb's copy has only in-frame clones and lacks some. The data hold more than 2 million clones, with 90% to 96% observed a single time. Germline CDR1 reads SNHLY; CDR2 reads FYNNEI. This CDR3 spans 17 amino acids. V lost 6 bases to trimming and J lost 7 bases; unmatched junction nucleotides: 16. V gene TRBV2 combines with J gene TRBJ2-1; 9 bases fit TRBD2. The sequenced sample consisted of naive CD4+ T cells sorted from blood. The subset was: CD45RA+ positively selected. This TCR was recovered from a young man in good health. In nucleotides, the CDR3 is TGTGCCAGCAGGGGCAGAGCCAGCGGGGGGTCCGGGAATGAGCAGTTCTTC. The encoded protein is CASRGRASGGSGNEQFF.